The 32 T cell receptor beta chains given below trace back to one sample, sequenced in a study of long-term antiretroviral therapy in people with HIV. Runs used v3.0 of the immunoSEQ assay and were done at survey level. TCRdb's table, derived via immunoSEQ multiplex PCR, lists solely in-frame clones and lacks some. The sample has under 9,000 clones, roughly 80% seen once. This material consisted of unsorted PBMCs, taken 0.1 years after starting antiretroviral therapy. These receptors were taken from a man in his forties with HIV.

The DNA of the CDR3 is TGTGCCAGCAATCCGACAGGGAGCAATCAGCCCCAGCATTTT. It codes for CASNPTGSNQPQHF. This chain links TRBV6-1 with TRBJ1-5; TRBD1 matches 7 bases. Trimming removed 7 bases from V and 1 base from J; junction bases left unmatched: 4. The germline CDR1 and CDR2 sequences are MNHNS and SASEGT. The CDR3 has 14 amino acids.

The rearrangement uses TRBV5-5 and TRBJ1-2, with TRBD1 identical over 10 bases. The V and J ends lost 4 bases and 6 bases, in that order; junction bases with no gene match: 3. Germline V gives CDR1 SGHKS, CDR2 YYEKEE (reference sequence). This CDR3 comprises 13 residues. CDR3 DNA: TGTGCCAGCAGCGTGACAGGGGGCGATGGCTACACCTTC. Its translation: CASSVTGGDGYTF.

The J gene is TRBJ1-5, the V gene TRBV6-1; no clear D. V was pared by 4 bases and J by 3 bases, with 10 bases between. Germline V CDR1 and CDR2: MNHNS, SASEGT. The CDR3 length is 14 residues. The CDR3 region is CASSARALNQPQHF. The CDR3 coding sequence is TGTGCCAGCAGTGCCCGGGCCCTCAATCAGCCCCAGCATTTT.

The V call is TRBV19, the J call TRBJ1-4; 11 bases fit TRBD1. Per the germline V gene, CDR1 is LNHDA and CDR2 is SQIVND (reference sequence). The CDR3 runs 19 residues. The junction had 6 bases not matched to a gene; V was cut back by 0 bases and J by 0 bases. CDR3 in DNA: TGTGCCAGTAGTATAGAAGGGACAGGGGGGATTACAACTAATGAAAAACTGTTTTTT. Translated: CASSIEGTGGITTNEKLFF. The complete variable domain, with remaining parts taken from reference TRBV19 and TRBJ1-4, reads DGGITQSPKYLFRKEGQNVTLSCEQNLNHDAMYWYRQDPGQGLRLIYYSQIVNDFQKGDIAEGYSVSREKKESFPLTVTSAQKNPTAFYLCASSIEGTGGITTNEKLFFGSGTQLSVL.

The chain links TRBV4-1 to TRBJ1-6, with a weak D call TRBD1 (5 bases). Trimming shortened V by 5 bases and J by 9 bases, and 14 bases separated the two germline ends. In germline, CDR1 is MGHRA, CDR2 YSYEKL. This CDR3 has 14 amino acids. CDR3 in amino acids: CASSDLGGSSPLHF. The CDR3 nucleotides read TGCGCCAGCAGCGACCTCGGGGGGAGTTCACCCCTCCACTTT.

The CDR3 nucleotides read TGTGCCAGCAGTCTGATTAGACAGGGAGATGAAAAACTGTTTTTT. Protein product: CASSLIRQGDEKLFF. The genes are TRBV6-1 and TRBJ1-4, with 7 bases matching TRBD1. The CDR3 is made up of 15 amino acids. The V segment lost 5 bases and the J segment 6 bases; nucleotides outside the gene matches: 9. CDR1 is MNHNS and CDR2 is SASEGT in the germline V gene.

J is TRBJ2-1 and V is TRBV5-1; 14 positions agree with TRBD2. The trim removed 0 bases at V and 5 bases at J, leaving 1 base unmatched. This CDR3 is 16 amino acids long. Germline loops: CDR1 SGHRS, CDR2 YFSETQ. Written as DNA, the CDR3 is TGCGCCAGCAGCTTGGAGGGACTAGCGGGGGACAATGAGCAGTTCTTC. This translates into CASSLEGLAGDNEQFF. Full variable domain (missing parts from reference TRBV5-1 and TRBJ2-1): KAGVTQTPRYLIKTRGQQVTLSCSPISGHRSVSWYQQTPGQGLQFLFEYFSETQRNKGNFPGRFSGRQFSNSRSEMNVSTLELGDSALYLCASSLEGLAGDNEQFFGPGTRLTVL.

The V call is TRBV7-2, the J call TRBJ2-7; no reliable D call. Trimming shortened V by 0 bases and J by 3 bases, and 12 bases separated the two germline ends. The CDR3 covers 15 residues. Germline V gene sequence: CDR1 SGHTA, CDR2 FQGNSA. CDR3 nucleotides: TGTGCCAGCAGCTTAGCGGTGGGATTTAACTACGAGCAGTACTTC. Translation: CASSLAVGFNYEQYF.

V is TRBV5-1 and J is TRBJ1-4, with D possibly TRBD1 on 5 matching bases. Germline CDR1 is SGHRS and CDR2 is YFSETQ. The length of the CDR3 is 15 residues. Trimming cost V 2 bases and J 3 bases, with 11 bases left between them. The CDR3 DNA sequence: TGCGCCAGCAGCTTAGGTCCAGGGTCTAATGAAAAACTGTTTTTT. It is translated as CASSLGPGSNEKLFF.

This clone was observed a single time. This sequence joins TRBV5-4 and TRBJ2-5; 8 nucleotides line up with TRBD1. The CDR3 totals 16 residues. Germline lookup yields CDR1 SGHNT and CDR2 YYREEE (reference sequence). Unmatched junction bases numbered 12, after V lost 4 bases and J lost 4 bases. The CDR3 DNA reads as TGTGCCAGCAGCGAGGACGGACAGGGTTCCAGAGAGACCCAGTACTTC. This sequence encodes CASSEDGQGSRETQYF.

This rearrangement joins TRBV5-4 to TRBJ2-3, with a tentative D call TRBD2 (5 bases). Trimming removed 2 bases from V and 2 bases from J, with 9 bases in between. The CDR3 consists of 14 residues. Germline V gene sequence: CDR1 SGHNT, CDR2 YYREEE (reference sequence). In DNA form, the CDR3 reads TGTGCCAGCAGCTTTGGGCGGGTCACAGATACGCAGTATTTT. Translated: CASSFGRVTDTQYF.

The genes are TRBV19 and TRBJ1-2; 7 bases agree with TRBD1. The CDR3 sequence is 16 residues long. Germline V lookup: CDR1 LNHDA, CDR2 SQIVND (reference sequence). J was trimmed by 0 bases and V by 0 bases; bases with no gene match: 4. The CDR3, as DNA: TGTGCCAGTAGTATAGAAAGGACAGGAGCTAACTATGGCTACACCTTC. Protein: CASSIERTGANYGYTF. The complete variable domain, with remaining parts taken from reference TRBV19 and TRBJ1-2, reads DGGITQSPKYLFRKEGQNVTLSCEQNLNHDAMYWYRQDPGQGLRLIYYSQIVNDFQKGDIAEGYSVSREKKESFPLTVTSAQKNPTAFYLCASSIERTGANYGYTFGSGTRLTVV.

The chain links TRBV11-2 to TRBJ2-2, with D unclear. V lost 3 bases to trimming and J lost 3 bases, with 2 bases between them. This CDR3 is 12 amino acids long. Germline loops: CDR1 SGHAT, CDR2 FQNNGV. The CDR3 coding sequence is TGTGCCAGCAGCTTCCACACCGGGGAGCTGTTTTTT. Protein sequence: CASSFHTGELFF.

The chain couples TRBV14 to TRBJ1-1, with a weak D call TRBD1 (6 bases). Germline CDR1 SGHDN, CDR2 FVKESK. Between the trimmed V and J ends, which lost 0 bases and 4 bases, there was a span of 15 bases. The CDR3 contains 16 residues. In nucleotides, the CDR3 is TGTGCCAGCAGCCAAGATAGGGGGGCGCTTGGCACTGAAGCTTTCTTT. Translating gives CASSQDRGALGTEAFF.

This chain joins TRBV5-3 and TRBJ1-2; the match to TRBD1 covers 9 bases. TRBV5-3 is an ORF, and what it does is uncertain. V lost 3 bases and J lost 4; bases outside the gene matches: 7. The length of the CDR3 is 15 residues. The CDR3 DNA reads as TGTGCCAGAAGCTGCCGGGACAGGGCCCGCTATGGCTACACCTTC. It codes for CARSCRDRARYGYTF.

By share, this clone counts as large. The chain is built from TRBV9 and TRBJ2-7; D possibly corresponds to TRBD2 (5 bases). CDR3 length equals 12 residues. The germline CDR1 and CDR2 sequences are SGDLS and YYNGEE. V was shortened by 4 bases and J by 6 bases, with 11 bases between the two germline ends. CDR3 residues: CASSPGGREQYF. In DNA, the CDR3 is TGTGCCAGCAGCCCCGGAGGCCGCGAGCAGTACTTC.

The V and J genes are TRBV30 and TRBJ2-2; 7 nucleotides agree with TRBD2. This CDR3 spans 14 amino acids. Looked up from germline, CDR1 is GTSNPN and CDR2 is SVGIG (reference sequence). Trimming cost V 3 bases and J 4 bases; bases outside gene matches: 5. The CDR3: CAWRGGDFTGELFF. The CDR3 DNA sequence: TGTGCCTGGAGGGGGGGGGACTTCACCGGGGAGCTGTTTTTT.

The chain joins TRBV7-3 to TRBJ2-3; perhaps TRBD1 as D (5 bases). Trimming took 3 bases from V and 6 from J, leaving 10 bases between them. The CDR3 is made up of 13 amino acids. CDR1 is SGHTA and CDR2 is FQGTGA in the germline V gene. The CDR3 protein is CASSFLGADTQYF. CDR3 nucleotides: TGTGCCAGCAGCTTCCTAGGGGCTGATACGCAGTATTTT.

The V and J genes are TRBV19 and TRBJ2-3; D is unresolved. This CDR3 region has 12 residues. Trimming shortened V by 5 bases and J by 2 bases, and 5 bases separated the two germline ends. Germline CDR1 is LNHDA and CDR2 is SQIVND (reference sequence). CDR3 protein: CASSALTDTQYF. CDR3 sequence (DNA): TGTGCCAGTAGTGCCCTCACAGATACGCAGTATTTT.

The rearrangement joins TRBV10-3 to TRBJ2-3; D not resolved. The CDR3 extends over 13 amino acids. Germline V gives CDR1 ENHRY, CDR2 SYGVKD. V gave up 10 bases and J gave up 5 bases, with 16 bases separating them. The CDR3 reads CATKSPERDTQYF. The CDR3 DNA sequence: TGTGCCACAAAGAGCCCGGAACGAGATACGCAGTATTTT.

The chain links TRBV27 to TRBJ1-1; TRBD1 might be the D (5 bases). This CDR3 contains 16 residues. The germline CDR1 and CDR2 sequences are MNHEY and SMNVEV (reference sequence). Trimming left V 6 bases short and J 2 bases short, with 19 bases between. The CDR3 here is CASRTADKGLNTEAFF. The DNA of the CDR3 is TGTGCCAGCAGGACGGCGGACAAAGGCTTAAACACTGAAGCTTTCTTT.

V gene TRBV2 combines with J gene TRBJ2-3, with unresolved D. This CDR3 has 12 amino acids. Germline assignment: CDR1 SNHLY and CDR2 FYNNEI. Deletions cut 7 bases from V and 0 bases from J, with 5 bases between. CDR3 residues: CASTPSTDTQYF. DNA for the CDR3: TGTGCCAGCACCCCCAGCACAGATACGCAGTATTTT.

The V call is TRBV7-9, the J call TRBJ2-3, with TRBD2 identical over 8 bases. The CDR3 has 16 residues. Trimming cost V 5 bases and J 1 base; bases outside gene matches: 8. Germline assignment: CDR1 SEHNR and CDR2 FQNEAQ (reference sequence). CDR3 nucleotide sequence: TGTGCCAGCAGCCCACGCGGGGGGCCACGCACAGATACGCAGTATTTT. Translation gives CASSPRGGPRTDTQYF. The variable domain in full, with the rest retrieved from reference TRBV7-9 and TRBJ2-3, is DTGVSQNPRHKITKRGQNVTFRCDPISEHNRLYWYRQTLGQGPEFLTYFQNEAQLEKSRLLSDRFSAERPKGSFSTLEIQRTEQGDSAMYLCASSPRGGPRTDTQYFGPGTRLTVL.

The DNA for the CDR3 is TGCAGCGTTGGGGATCCAGCAACTAATGAAAAACTGTTTTTT. Translated, it gives CSVGDPATNEKLFF. This chain joins TRBV29-1 and TRBJ1-4; D unresolved. Germline V gene lookup returns CDR1 SQVTM and CDR2 ANQGSEA. The CDR3 covers 14 residues. V gave up 4 bases and J gave up 0 bases, with 9 bases separating them.

CDR3 in amino acids: CASSPEDREGIQYF. The DNA for the CDR3 is TGTGCCAGCAGCCCCGAGGACAGGGAGGGCATTCAGTACTTC. The gene calls are TRBV11-2 and TRBJ2-4; a possible D gene is TRBD1 (8 bases). Germline-derived CDR1 and CDR2 are SGHAT and FQNNGV. V gave up 5 bases and J gave up 9 bases, with 17 bases separating them. CDR3 length: 14 amino acids.

A note on this clone: At one of its ends the junction is not consistent with the germline gene, which may arise from a read error. The V call is TRBV6-1, the J call TRBJ2-7, with 9 bases matching TRBD1. The CDR3 has 16 residues. The germline gives CDR1 MNHNS, CDR2 SASEGT. The CDR3 protein is CASSETPRDRVSSPNF. In DNA form, the CDR3 reads TGTGCCAGCAGTGAAACGCCCCGGGACAGGGTTTCATCTCCGAACTTC.

The rearrangement links TRBV28 to TRBJ2-3; TRBD1 matches 8 bases. The CDR3 contains 15 residues. CDR1 is MDHEN and CDR2 is SYDVKM in the germline V gene. Trimming at V came to 6 bases and at J to 0 bases, leaving 5 bases not matched to a gene. CDR3 region: CASSLDRASTDTQYF. The DNA of the CDR3 is TGTGCCAGCAGCCTGGACAGGGCTAGCACAGATACGCAGTATTTT.

The V call is TRBV27, the J call TRBJ1-2; D call uncertain. This CDR3 is built from 15 residues. Germline V lookup: CDR1 MNHEY, CDR2 SMNVEV (reference sequence). The germline V and J ends were trimmed by 6 bases and 4 bases, with 18 bases remaining between them. The CDR3 sequence: CASSSLSRVPYGYTF. DNA of the CDR3: TGTGCCAGCAGCTCCCTAAGTAGGGTACCCTATGGCTACACCTTC.

The chain uses TRBV27 and TRBJ1-2; no clear D. Germline loops: CDR1 MNHEY, CDR2 SMNVEV (reference sequence). V gave up 5 bases and J gave up 4 bases, with 8 bases separating them. The CDR3 consists of 12 residues. The CDR3 protein is CASSGSFYGYTF. The CDR3 DNA sequence: TGTGCCAGCAGTGGGAGCTTCTATGGCTACACCTTC.

The rearrangement joins TRBV5-1 to TRBJ2-2; the D is unclear. The V end was cut by 4 bases, the J end by 1 base, with 8 bases between. Germline V lookup: CDR1 SGHRS, CDR2 YFSETQ. CDR3 length: 14 amino acids. Here the CDR3 DNA reads TGCGCCAGCAGCCTGGCGGAGAACACCGGGGAGCTGTTTTTT. Protein: CASSLAENTGELFF.

The chain combines TRBV2 with TRBJ2-7; 11 nucleotides match TRBD1. This CDR3 has 14 residues. The germline gives CDR1 SNHLY, CDR2 FYNNEI. V gave up 6 bases and J gave up 5 bases; unmatched junction bases: 6. This CDR3 is CASSAGQGVNEQYF. DNA for the CDR3: TGTGCCAGCAGCGCGGGACAGGGGGTCAACGAGCAGTACTTC.

V is TRBV14 and J is TRBJ2-7; a weak D match, TRBD1 (6 bases). The CDR3 spans 16 residues. Germline CDR1 is SGHDN and CDR2 is FVKESK. Trimming pared 4 bases from V and 5 bases from J, leaving 21 bases between. As DNA, the CDR3 is TGTGCCAGCAGCCTCGTCTTTAGGGGGAACCTCGACGAGCAGTACTTC. Encoded protein: CASSLVFRGNLDEQYF.